The 8 T cell receptor beta chains below come from one sample, sequenced in a study of blood T cell repertoires in COVID-19. Clones were sequenced by immunoSEQ multiplex PCR, and TCRdb holds only the in-frame ones, with some missing. This sample yields about 150,000 clones, of which roughly 88% are seen a single time; about 11% belongs to the top ten. Sequencing was done on a sample of peripheral blood. The source is a man in his 60s with active or convalescent COVID-19.

The J gene is TRBJ1-5, the V gene TRBV28; D unresolved. The CDR3 consists of 13 residues. V was trimmed by 3 bases and J by 2 bases, leaving 5 bases between them. Germline V gene lookup returns CDR1 MDHEN and CDR2 SYDVKM. CDR3 sequence: CASSLAGNQPQHF. CDR3 nucleotides: TGTGCCAGCAGTTTGGCAGGCAATCAGCCCCAGCATTTT.

This chain links TRBV9 with TRBJ2-3; D is unresolved. Trimming cost V 3 bases and J 1 base, with 6 bases left between them. CDR3 size: 13 residues. Germline-derived CDR1 and CDR2 are SGDLS and YYNGEE. The CDR3 nucleotides are TGTGCCAGCAGCGGAGGTGGCACAGATACGCAGTATTTT. Encoded protein: CASSGGGTDTQYF. The variable domain in full, with the rest retrieved from reference TRBV9 and TRBJ2-3, is DSGVTQTPKHLITATGQRVTLRCSPRSGDLSVYWYQQSLDQGLQFLIQYYNGEERAKGNILERFSAQQFPDLHSELNLSSLELGDSALYFCASSGGGTDTQYFGPGTRLTVL.

The rearrangement links TRBV5-4 to TRBJ2-7; a possible D gene is TRBD1 (8 bases). Germline V gene lookup returns CDR1 SGHNT and CDR2 YYREEE (reference sequence). The CDR3 runs to 15 residues. The ends were cut back, 4 bases at V and 3 bases at J, with 17 bases in the middle. The CDR3 loop reads CASSPGQGGLYEQYF. The DNA for the CDR3 is TGTGCCAGCAGCCCCGGACAGGGAGGGCTCTACGAGCAGTACTTC.

J is TRBJ1-3 and V is TRBV18, with D possibly being TRBD1 (6 bases). The CDR3 covers 14 residues. The germline gives CDR1 KGHSH, CDR2 LQKENI. The germline V and J ends were trimmed by 3 bases and 3 bases, with 9 bases remaining between them. For the CDR3, the DNA is TGTGCCAGCTCACCTGCAGGGGTTGGAAACACCATATATTTT. Residues: CASSPAGVGNTIYF.

This chain joins TRBV27 and TRBJ2-1; 7 nucleotides line up with TRBD1. There are 15 residues in the CDR3. V gave up 1 base and J gave up 10 bases; unmatched junction bases: 10. Germline assignment: CDR1 MNHEY and CDR2 SMNVEV (reference sequence). DNA of the CDR3: TGTGCCAGCAGTTTATGGTCACAGGGGATTGAAGAGCAGTTCTTC. Protein: CASSLWSQGIEEQFF.

The chain uses TRBV29-1 and TRBJ2-5; 8 bases line up with TRBD1. V lost 3 bases and J lost 5; bases outside the gene matches: 5. The length of the CDR3 is 13 residues. The germline V gene has CDR1 SQVTM and CDR2 ANQGSEA. The CDR3 here is CSVDGRGLETQYF. The CDR3 DNA reads TGCAGCGTTGATGGCAGGGGGCTGGAGACCCAGTACTTC. Filled out from reference TRBV29-1 and TRBJ2-5, the complete variable domain reads SAVISQKPSRDICQRGTSLTIQCQVDSQVTMMFWYRQQPGQSLTLIATANQGSEATYESGFVIDKFPISRPNLTFSTLTVSNMSPEDSSIYLCSVDGRGLETQYFGPGTRLLVL.

The CDR3 DNA is TGTGCCAGCAGCCTATACCCAACGGGAGTTCAAGAGACCCAGTACTTC. Translating gives CASSLYPTGVQETQYF. The chain employs TRBV7-9 and TRBJ2-5, with D possibly being TRBD2 (6 bases). CDR1 is SEHNR, CDR2 FQNEAQ, per germline (reference sequence). V was clipped by 5 bases and J by 2 bases, with 18 bases between them. This CDR3 has 16 residues.

The J gene is TRBJ2-4, the V gene TRBV29-1; 9 nucleotides agree with TRBD1. CDR1 SQVTM and CDR2 ANQGSEA come from the germline V gene. Unmatched junction bases numbered 3, after V lost 6 bases and J lost 9 bases. The CDR3 runs 11 residues. This CDR3 is CSVGTGSIQYF. DNA of the CDR3: TGCAGCGTCGGGACAGGGAGCATTCAGTACTTC.